A single T cell receptor beta chain is shown here with its context. This specimen belongs to a study of CD8 T cells in Susac syndrome. The CDR3 length is 14 residues. The trim removed 8 bases at V and 2 bases at J, leaving 4 bases unmatched. Germline CDR1 reads LNHNV; CDR2 reads YYDKDF (reference sequence). When the RNA was reverse transcribed, random hexamers were used with an input of roughly 0.5 to 1 ug. TCRdb reanalysed the immunoSEQ multiplex PCR reads using MiXCR and keeps one entry per CDR3 protein. The sample includes roughly 120,000 distinct CDR3 sequences, around 94% of them seen just once. The chain couples TRBV15 to TRBJ1-1, with 11 bases identical to TRBD1. The source is a human donor with multiple sclerosis. Material for sequencing was CD4+ T cells from PBMCs. CDR3 in amino acids: CATGGTGGNTEAFF. The CDR3 region has the DNA TGTGCCACCGGAGGGACAGGGGGAAACACTGAAGCTTTCTTT.